One sample yielded the 19 T cell receptor beta chains listed below, sequenced in a study of identical twins (dated by TCRdb to the mid-2010s). The library was produced with 5' RACE. The sequencer listed for this sample is Illumina HiSeq 2000. TCRdb took the public reads, trimmed them with fastp at Q25, ran MiXCR for clone calling and kept in-frame beta chains. CDR3 protein sequences are deduplicated, and each keeps its most common genes and DNA. Within this sample are 1,800,000 or so distinct CDR3 sequences, with around 29% of them counted one time only. The ten largest clones represent about 0.3% of the sample. The sample was cord blood. The receptors originated from a newborn girl in good health.

This clonotype turned up a few times. V gene TRBV10-3 combines with J gene TRBJ2-1, with TRBD1 matching over 8 bases. Judging by the DNA end, TRBJ2-7 fits better; the J call may be wrong. The CDR3 has 14 amino acids. Germline V lookup: CDR1 ENHRY, CDR2 SYGVKD. CDR3 amino acids: CATGGTGPYNEQYF. DNA for the CDR3: TGTGCCACCGGAGGGACAGGACCTTACAATGAGCAGTACTTC.

V is TRBV6-6 and J is TRBJ2-1; TRBD2 agrees at 14 bases. This CDR3 is 16 amino acids long. V was pared by 7 bases and J by 6 bases, with 8 bases of the junction left unmatched. Germline CDR1 MNHNY, CDR2 SVGAGI (reference sequence). The chain's CDR3 is CASIGPGTSGSNEQFF. CDR3 coding DNA: TGTGCCAGCATTGGTCCCGGGACTAGCGGGAGCAATGAGCAGTTCTTC.

The CDR3 region has the DNA TGTGCCATCAGTGAGTCCCGGGACGAAAAACTGTTTTTT. Translated: CAISESRDEKLFF. The V gene is TRBV10-3, the J gene TRBJ1-4; perhaps TRBD1 as D (5 bases). In germline, CDR1 is ENHRY, CDR2 SYGVKD. The length of the CDR3 is 13 residues. Between the trimmed V and J ends, which lost 0 bases and 8 bases, there was a span of 7 bases.

The rearrangement joins TRBV25-1 to TRBJ2-5; no clear D. Germline lookup yields CDR1 MGHDK and CDR2 SYGVNS. Trimming left V 6 bases short and J 2 bases short, with 22 bases between. The CDR3 length is 17 residues. This chain's CDR3 is CASSFPLGSISQETQYF. CDR3 sequence (DNA): TGTGCCAGCAGCTTTCCCCTCGGGTCCATATCTCAAGAGACCCAGTACTTC.

V is TRBV5-6 and J is TRBJ1-1; D not certain. V lost 4 bases, J lost 4 bases, and 14 bases lay in between. Per the germline V gene, CDR1 is SGHDT and CDR2 is YYEEEE. CDR3 length: 14 amino acids. CDR3 DNA: TGTGCCAGCAGCCTGGTGTGGGGTTCCACTGAAGCTTTCTTT. Protein: CASSLVWGSTEAFF.

The chain combines TRBV11-3 with TRBJ2-5, with 7 bases fitting TRBD1. After removal of 2 bases from V and 11 bases from J, the junction contained 14 bases not matched to a gene. CDR3 size: 15 residues. Germline CDR1 SGHNT, CDR2 YENEEA. The CDR3 sequence is CASSLKGQPYNEQYF. CDR3 DNA: TGTGCCAGCAGCTTAAAGGGACAGCCGTACAATGAGCAGTACTTC.

The chain recombines TRBV6-6 with TRBJ2-7; TRBD1 agrees at 8 bases. Germline trimming cut 2 bases from V and 5 bases from J; bases unmatched to any gene: 5. Germline V gene lookup returns CDR1 MNHNY and CDR2 SVGAGI (reference sequence). The CDR3 contains 14 residues. The CDR3 is CASSYAQGADEQYF. The CDR3 DNA sequence: TGTGCCAGCAGTTACGCGCAGGGGGCGGACGAGCAGTACTTC.

The chain has TRBV28 and TRBJ2-5, with 9 bases fitting TRBD1. The DNA end is a closer match to TRBJ2-7, so the J assignment may be wrong. Germline lookup yields CDR1 MDHEN and CDR2 SYDVKM. The CDR3 contains 15 residues. CDR3 in DNA: TGTGCCAGCAGATCCGGACAGGGGAGGACATACGAGCAGTACTTC. Amino acid sequence: CASRSGQGRTYEQYF.

This clonotype appeared a single time. The chain joins TRBV2 to TRBJ1-2, with a tentative D call TRBD1 (5 bases). V was clipped by 11 bases and J by 7 bases, with 20 bases between them. The V gene's germline CDR1 is SNHLY and CDR2 FYNNEI. CDR3 length equals 13 residues. The CDR3 region is CAGTLTVDGGYTF. CDR3 nucleotide sequence: TGTGCCGGCACATTGACAGTGGATGGTGGCTACACCTTC.

This clonotype was observed a handful of times. This chain connects TRBV5-1 to TRBJ1-1, with D perhaps matching TRBD1 (5 bases). The CDR3 is 14 amino acids. CDR1 and CDR2 from the germline V gene are SGHRS and YFSETQ. With 2 bases removed from V and 3 bases from J, the gap between germline ends came to 11 bases. The CDR3 nucleotides read TGCGCCAGCAGCTTACGGGGGAGCGACACTGAAGCTTTCTTT. It specifies CASSLRGSDTEAFF.

The chain has TRBV29-1 and TRBJ2-5; possibly TRBD2 for D (6 bases). This CDR3 has 13 residues. The germline V gene has CDR1 SQVTM and CDR2 ANQGSEA. V was cut by 4 bases and J by 0 bases, with 9 bases left in between. The CDR3 protein is CSVVGLYQETQYF. As DNA, the CDR3 is TGCAGCGTTGTGGGACTCTACCAAGAGACCCAGTACTTC.

The chain is built from TRBV6-1 and TRBJ2-7; D is ambiguous. CDR1 MNHNS and CDR2 SASEGT come from the germline V gene. This CDR3 contains 14 residues. Trimming removed 0 bases at V and 1 base at J, with 7 bases between. The CDR3 DNA sequence: TGTGCCAGCAGTGAAGCTCAGCTATCCTACGAGCAGTACTTC. Translating it yields CASSEAQLSYEQYF.

A few counts support this clonotype. V usage is TRBV2 and J usage is TRBJ2-1; TRBD2 is a possible D gene (6 bases). TRBJ2-7 matches the DNA end more closely, so the J call is doubtful. The germline gives CDR1 SNHLY, CDR2 FYNNEI. This CDR3 has 16 residues. The CDR3 loop reads CASRGLRRSSYNEQYF. The CDR3 DNA reads TGTGCCAGCAGGGGACTTAGACGTAGCTCCTACAATGAGCAGTACTTC.

This chain uses TRBV6-1 with TRBJ1-2; D is possibly TRBD1 (5 bases). Germline V gives CDR1 MNHNS, CDR2 SASEGT. V lost 2 bases, J lost 5 bases, and 15 bases lay in between. This CDR3 has 15 amino acids. CDR3 nucleotides: TGTGCCAGCAGTGAAAAGATGGGGCAGGGTTATGGCTACACCTTC. This codes for CASSEKMGQGYGYTF.

The chain couples TRBV20-1 to TRBJ2-4; 7 bases match TRBD2. This CDR3 spans 12 amino acids. CDR1 is DFQATT and CDR2 is SNEGSKA in the germline V gene (reference sequence). The CDR3 loop reads CSWGGAKNIQYF. In DNA form, the CDR3 reads TGCAGCTGGGGGGGGGCCAAAAACATTCAGTACTTC.

The chain links TRBV20-1 to TRBJ1-4; a possible D gene is TRBD1 (6 bases). V dropped 0 bases and J dropped 11 bases, with 16 bases sitting between them. Germline CDR1 DFQATT, CDR2 SNEGSKA (reference sequence). CDR3 length: 14 amino acids. CDR3 sequence: CSARDLKRTDKLFF. DNA for the CDR3: TGCAGTGCTAGAGATCTTAAAAGGACAGACAAACTGTTTTTT.

Many counts were recorded for this clonotype. This rearrangement joins TRBV20-1 to TRBJ2-7; D gene ambiguous. The CDR3 has 13 residues. With 3 bases removed from V and 4 bases from J, the gap between germline ends came to 13 bases. Germline CDR1 is DFQATT and CDR2 is SNEGSKA (reference sequence). CDR3 sequence (DNA): TGCAGTGCTAGGAGCAGAAATGGGTACGAGCAGTACTTC. It specifies CSARSRNGYEQYF.

The rearrangement links TRBV5-6 to TRBJ2-1; 7 bases match TRBD1. V was pared by 4 bases and J by 3 bases, with 16 bases of the junction left unmatched. Germline CDR1 and CDR2: SGHDT and YYEEEE. CDR3 length equals 18 residues. The CDR3 region has the DNA TGTGCCAGCAGCCCCGACAGGGTCCAATTCCCCTACTACAATGAGCAGTTCTTC. It yields the protein CASSPDRVQFPYYNEQFF.

The chain links TRBV20-1 to TRBJ1-4, with TRBD1 as a possible D gene (6 bases). Trimming took 3 bases from V and 7 from J, leaving 9 bases between them. This CDR3 has 12 residues. Germline loops: CDR1 DFQATT, CDR2 SNEGSKA (reference sequence). CDR3 region: CSASPQGEKLFF. The CDR3 region has the DNA TGCAGTGCTAGCCCACAGGGTGAAAAACTGTTTTTT.